The rows below give T cell receptor beta chains drawn from one sample of a study of identifying expanded T cells in peripheral blood. Only in-frame clones appear in the TCRdb table, and some are missing; sequencing was by immunoSEQ multiplex PCR. The sample yields under 100,000 clones, 85% to 90% seen once. The sequenced sample consisted of blood. Receptors originate from a person aged 18 to 75 in good health. CDR3s include the opening cysteine and the closing phenylalanine or tryptophan. The D gene is left open where the match is weak. Clone size, where shown, is once, few, many, or a class for clones that have expanded.

j_gene,v_gene,d_gene,abundance,CDR3aa,CDR3nt
TRBJ2-1,TRBV5-4,NA,NA,CASSLEKGKGEFF,TGTGCCAGCAGCTTGGAGAAGGGTAAGGGGGAGTTCTTC
TRBJ2-1,TRBV7-2,NA,NA,CASSLDGGKWNEQFF,TGTGCCAGCAGCTTAGACGGGGGCAAATGGAATGAGCAGTTCTTC
TRBJ1-2,TRBV12-5,NA,few,CASGLAGDGGYTF,TGTGCTAGTGGTTTGGCTGGGGATGGCGGCTACACCTTC
TRBJ2-7,TRBV19,TRBD2,NA,CASRLAGTSYEQYF,TGTGCCAGCAGACTAGCGGGCACCTCCTACGAGCAGTACTTC
TRBJ1-1,TRBV6-1,TRBD1,NA,CASRPGQGAGTEAFF,TGTGCCAGCAGACCCGGACAGGGGGCTGGCACTGAAGCTTTCTTT
TRBJ1-5,TRBV5-1,NA,NA,CASSLDGSNQPQHF,TGCGCCAGCAGCTTGGACGGCAGCAATCAGCCCCAGCATTTT
TRBJ2-6,TRBV5-1,TRBD1,once,CASSLPTGAGANVLTF,TGCGCCAGCAGCCTACCGACAGGGGCTGGGGCCAACGTCCTGACTTTC
TRBJ2-7,TRBV19,TRBD1,NA,CASRQDRASSYEQYF,TGTGCCAGTAGACAAGACAGGGCGAGCTCCTACGAGCAGTACTTC
TRBJ2-5,TRBV21-1,NA,once,CASSSGRGLIETQYF,TGTGCCAGCAGCAGTGGGCGGGGGCTGATAGAGACCCAGTACTTC
TRBJ2-7,TRBV6-1,TRBD1,NA,CASSADRYEQYF,TGTGCCAGCAGTGCGGACAGGTACGAGCAGTACTTC